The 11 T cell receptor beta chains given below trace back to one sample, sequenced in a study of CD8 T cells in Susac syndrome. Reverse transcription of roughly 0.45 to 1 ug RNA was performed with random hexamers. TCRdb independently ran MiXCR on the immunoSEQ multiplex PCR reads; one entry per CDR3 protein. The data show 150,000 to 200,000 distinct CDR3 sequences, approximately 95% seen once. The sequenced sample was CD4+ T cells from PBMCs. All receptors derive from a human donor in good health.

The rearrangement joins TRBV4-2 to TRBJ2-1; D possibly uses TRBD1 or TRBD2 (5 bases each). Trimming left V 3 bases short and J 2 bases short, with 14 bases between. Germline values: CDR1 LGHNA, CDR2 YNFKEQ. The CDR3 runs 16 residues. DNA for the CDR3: TGTGCCAGCAGCCAGGGGACGTTGGGGACCTACAATGAGCAGTTCTTC. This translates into CASSQGTLGTYNEQFF.

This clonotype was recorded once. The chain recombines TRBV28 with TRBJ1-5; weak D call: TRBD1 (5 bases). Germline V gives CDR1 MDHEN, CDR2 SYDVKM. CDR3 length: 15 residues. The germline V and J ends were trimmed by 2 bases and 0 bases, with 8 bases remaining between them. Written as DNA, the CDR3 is TGTGCCAGCAGTTTAGAGACAGCTAGCAATCAGCCCCAGCATTTT. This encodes CASSLETASNQPQHF.

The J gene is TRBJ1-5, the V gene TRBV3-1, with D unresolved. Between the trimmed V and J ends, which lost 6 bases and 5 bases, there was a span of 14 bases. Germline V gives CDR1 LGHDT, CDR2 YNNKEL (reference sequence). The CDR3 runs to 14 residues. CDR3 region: CASSPTAADQPQHF. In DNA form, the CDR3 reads TGTGCCAGCAGTCCGACCGCTGCTGATCAGCCCCAGCATTTT.

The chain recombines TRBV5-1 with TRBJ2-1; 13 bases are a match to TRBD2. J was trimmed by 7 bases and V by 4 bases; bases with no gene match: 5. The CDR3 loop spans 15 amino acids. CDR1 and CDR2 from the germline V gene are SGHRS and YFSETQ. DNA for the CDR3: TGCGCCAGCAGCCGGACTAGCGGGAGTAAAAATGAGCAGTTCTTC. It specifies CASSRTSGSKNEQFF.

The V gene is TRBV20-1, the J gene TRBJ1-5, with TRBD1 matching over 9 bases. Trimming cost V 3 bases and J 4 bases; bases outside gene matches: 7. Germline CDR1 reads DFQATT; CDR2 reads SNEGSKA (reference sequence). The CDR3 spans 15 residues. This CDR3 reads CSASPRTGENQPQHF. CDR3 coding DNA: TGCAGTGCTAGCCCACGGACAGGGGAGAATCAGCCCCAGCATTTT.

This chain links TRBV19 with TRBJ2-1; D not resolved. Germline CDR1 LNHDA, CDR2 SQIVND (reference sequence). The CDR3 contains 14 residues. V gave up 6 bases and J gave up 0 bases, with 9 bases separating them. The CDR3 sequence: CASRTASSYNEQFF. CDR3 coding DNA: TGTGCCAGTAGGACCGCGAGCTCCTACAATGAGCAGTTCTTC. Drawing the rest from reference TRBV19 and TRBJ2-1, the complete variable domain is DGGITQSPKYLFRKEGQNVTLSCEQNLNHDAMYWYRQDPGQGLRLIYYSQIVNDFQKGDIAEGYSVSREKKESFPLTVTSAQKNPTAFYLCASRTASSYNEQFFGPGTRLTVL.

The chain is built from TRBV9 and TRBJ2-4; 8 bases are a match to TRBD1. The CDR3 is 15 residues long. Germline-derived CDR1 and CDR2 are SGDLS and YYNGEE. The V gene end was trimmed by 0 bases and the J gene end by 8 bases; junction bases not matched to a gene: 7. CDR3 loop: CASSVGSGGVYIQYF. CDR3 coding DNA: TGTGCCAGCAGCGTAGGATCAGGGGGCGTTTACATTCAGTACTTC.

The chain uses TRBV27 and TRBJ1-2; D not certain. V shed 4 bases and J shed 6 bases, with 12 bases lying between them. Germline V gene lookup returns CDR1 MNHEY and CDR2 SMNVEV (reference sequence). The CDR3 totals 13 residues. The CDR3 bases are TGTGCCAGCAGTTCCCCAGGAGGGAATGGCTACACCTTC. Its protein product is CASSSPGGNGYTF.

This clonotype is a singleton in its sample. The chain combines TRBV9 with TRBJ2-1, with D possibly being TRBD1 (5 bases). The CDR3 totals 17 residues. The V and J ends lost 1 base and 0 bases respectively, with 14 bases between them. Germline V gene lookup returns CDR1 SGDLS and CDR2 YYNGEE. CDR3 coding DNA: TGTGCCAGCAGCGTACACCCGACAGTCTCCTCCTACAATGAGCAGTTCTTC. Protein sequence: CASSVHPTVSSYNEQFF.

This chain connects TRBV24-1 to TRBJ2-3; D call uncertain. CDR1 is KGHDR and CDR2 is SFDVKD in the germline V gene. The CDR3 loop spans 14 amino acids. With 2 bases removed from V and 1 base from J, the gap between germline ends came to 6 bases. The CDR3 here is CATSDSAGTDTQYF. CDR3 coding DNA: TGTGCCACCAGTGATTCCGCTGGCACAGATACGCAGTATTTT.

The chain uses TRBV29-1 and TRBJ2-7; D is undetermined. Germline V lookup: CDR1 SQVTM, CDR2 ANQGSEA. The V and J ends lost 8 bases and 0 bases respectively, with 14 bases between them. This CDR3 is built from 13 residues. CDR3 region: CSTFDRYSYEQYF. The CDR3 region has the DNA TGCAGCACTTTCGACCGCTACTCCTACGAGCAGTACTTC.